The 2 T cell receptor beta chains given below trace back to one sample, sequenced in a study of regulatory T cells in long-lasting Graves disease. Time point reported: persistent/refractory GD, antithyroid drugs over 5 years with positive TRAb. PBMC RNA was the source of the TCR library. To make TCR beta libraries, researchers used iRepertoire HTBI primers and Arm-PCR of CDR3 regions. TCRdb itself ran the multiplex PCR reads through MiXCR, one entry per CDR3 protein. Of around 450,000 distinct CDR3 sequences listed, about 22% are singletons. The source material was peripheral blood mononuclear cells (PBMCs), sampled when the disease was refractory, from a patient treated with antithyroid drugs. These receptor sequences come from a female donor with Graves disease.

The V gene is TRBV19, the J gene TRBJ1-5; D gene unclear. The germline gives CDR1 LNHDA, CDR2 SQIVND (reference sequence). The CDR3 sequence is 14 residues long. V gave up 8 bases and J gave up 4 bases, with 15 bases separating them. The CDR3 region has the DNA TGTGCCAGTGCCTGGTCTAGGCGAAATCAGCCCCAGCATTTT. Translating it yields CASAWSRRNQPQHF.

This clonotype was counted many times. The chain's CDR3 is CATSQEDQPQHF. Written as DNA, the CDR3 is TGTGCCACCTCTCAGGAGGATCAGCCCCAGCATTTT. V and J are TRBV24-1 and TRBJ1-5; D unresolved. Germline loops: CDR1 KGHDR, CDR2 SFDVKD. The V gene lost 9 bases and the J gene lost 5 bases, with 10 bases spanning the gap. The CDR3 is 12 amino acids.